This T cell receptor beta chain was found in a study of blood T cell repertoires in COVID-19. As for the study in general: Collection of acute and convalescent COVID-19 samples took place in the United States, Italy and Spain. The analysed material was cDNA or gDNA that came from T cells, B-cell-depleted T cells, or PBMCs.

The CDR3 has 15 residues. Germline trimming cut 3 bases from V and 2 bases from J; bases unmatched to any gene: 6. In germline, CDR1 is SGHRS, CDR2 YFSETQ. Authors' data handling: Amplifying reference gene primers gave estimates of nucleated cell counts. Measured with immunoSEQ multiplex PCR; TCRdb has only the in-frame clones, and not every one. The V and J calls and clone size are taken from that table; D and trimming were inferred from the DNA. Of over 90,000 clones listed, roughly four fifths are singletons. The receptor's source is a man aged 50-60 years with active or convalescent COVID-19. Material for sequencing was peripheral blood. The rearrangement joins TRBV5-1 to TRBJ2-3, with 7 bases aligning to TRBD1. As DNA, the CDR3 is TGCGCCAGCAGCTGGTCCGGGACAGACACAGATACGCAGTATTTT. Translated: CASSWSGTDTDTQYF.